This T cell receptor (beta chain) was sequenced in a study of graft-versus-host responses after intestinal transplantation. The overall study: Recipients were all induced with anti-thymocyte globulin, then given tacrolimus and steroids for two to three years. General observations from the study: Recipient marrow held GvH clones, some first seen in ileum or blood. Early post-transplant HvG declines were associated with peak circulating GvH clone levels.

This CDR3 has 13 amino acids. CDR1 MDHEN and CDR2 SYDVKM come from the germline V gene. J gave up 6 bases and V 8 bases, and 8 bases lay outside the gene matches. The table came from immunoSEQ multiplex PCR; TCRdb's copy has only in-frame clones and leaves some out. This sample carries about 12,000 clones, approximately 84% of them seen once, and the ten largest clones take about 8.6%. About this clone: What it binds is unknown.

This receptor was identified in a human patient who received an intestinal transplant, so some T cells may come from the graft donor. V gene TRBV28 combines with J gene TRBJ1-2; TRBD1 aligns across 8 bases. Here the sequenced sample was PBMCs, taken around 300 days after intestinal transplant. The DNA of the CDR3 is TGTGCCAGCGGCGACAGGGGACGCGATGGCTACACCTTC. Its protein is CASGDRGRDGYTF.